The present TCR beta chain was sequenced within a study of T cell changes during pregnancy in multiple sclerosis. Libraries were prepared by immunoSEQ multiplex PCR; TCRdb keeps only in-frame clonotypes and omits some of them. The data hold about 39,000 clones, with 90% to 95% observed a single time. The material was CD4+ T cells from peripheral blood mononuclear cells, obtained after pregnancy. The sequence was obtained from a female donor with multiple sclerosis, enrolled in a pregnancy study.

CDR3 sequence reads: CASSPAGGHEQYF. CDR3 DNA: TGTGCCAGCAGCCCAGCGGGGGGCCACGAGCAGTACTTC. This rearrangement joins TRBV11-3 to TRBJ2-7; 9 bases are a match to TRBD2. The CDR3 has 13 residues. Germline lookup yields CDR1 SGHNT and CDR2 YENEEA. V gave up 5 bases and J gave up 5 bases; unmatched junction bases: 4.